This T cell receptor (beta chain) was captured by sequencing in a study of T cells in Graves' hyperthyroidism and ophthalmopathy (dated by TCRdb to about 2019). Regarding the study in general: Peripheral blood was sampled at the time of initial diagnosis, prior to any treatment. For training and testing, the 100 or so patients in the discovery cohort were randomly divided in a 7:3 ratio. After sampling, hyperthyroidism patients received methimazole starting at 30 mg daily, and ophthalmopathy patients received high-dose intravenous methylprednisolone. In addition, the study compared T-cell repertoires in thyroid tissue and in blood from a handful of Graves' hyperthyroidism patients. TCR Vbeta CDR3 sequencing of fewer than 150 peripheral blood samples (approximately 44 ophthalmopathy, roughly 74 hyperthyroidism and roughly 17 progressor patients) is reported in the paper. An independent validation cohort of 18 to 20 hyperthyroidism patients and approximately 17 patients who later progressed to ophthalmopathy tested prospective prediction of ophthalmopathy. To identify distinguishing TCR V-J signatures, a discovery cohort of about 100 patients was used, comprising under 45 with Graves' ophthalmopathy and 57 with stable Graves' hyperthyroidism.

Amplification of TCR beta CDR3 regions was carried out from RNA transcripts. A first-round RT-PCR of the TCR CDR3 used the HTBI primer set with the Qiagen OneStep RT-PCR kit. Libraries were constructed in a second round of multiplex PCR, after which size selection and purification were carried out. Paired-end sequencing of the libraries was performed with 100 bp reads on an Illumina HiSeq2000. For the original study's pipeline: Raw data were processed with SOAPnuke, discarding reads with adapters, uncalled bases, mean Phred below 15, or no exact constant-primer or identifier match. High-quality paired reads were merged with COPE v1.2.5, and unique nucleotide sequences were defined as clonotypes. MiTCR v1.1 was used to align the clonotypes against IMGT TRBV, TRBD and TRBJ reference segments. Analysis was restricted to V-J combinations with a frequency above 0.0001, which covered roughly 99% of repertoires. The TCS score was defined as F50 (clonal expansion) divided by E x V (chaos), with BLOSUM62-based TCRdist calculated between CDR3 peptides within each V-J. Welch's t-statistics and random forest reduced 450 to 600 V-J features to roughly 13, which were used in a naive Bayes classifier (R e1071). Through fastp at Q25 and MiXCR, TCRdb rebuilt clones from the public reads, retaining in-frame beta chains. Every entry covers one CDR3 protein and lists the most common genes and DNA from its rows. In this record, the V and J calls reflect TCRdb's handling and not the investigators' own analysis. The sample includes around 500,000 distinct CDR3 sequences, with about 15% observed a single time. 25% to 35% of the sample belongs to the ten largest clones.

This clonotype appeared a few times. Its specific antigen is unknown. Within one base of it there is no much larger clone, and no base qualities were kept. The investigation overall reported the following: A 13 V-J signature model separated ophthalmopathy from stable hyperthyroidism, with 87.88% sensitivity and roughly 84% specificity in cross-validation and 80%/75% in testing. In validation, progression to ophthalmopathy was predicted by the model with around 70% sensitivity and around 75% specificity, a median of around 5.9 months before onset. Blood samples also contained most of the expanded thyroid clonotypes (frequency above 0.001), which suggests that blood repertoires may reflect thyroid immune responses. Sample size was not statistically predetermined, and investigators were not blinded to group allocation.

From the cysteine through the phenylalanine, the CDR3 covers 14 amino acids. The retained sequence is limited to the CDR3, 42 bases, with the frame set at the first base. The germline V gene (reference sequence) supplies CDR1 DFQATT and CDR2 SNEGSKA. A distance of 18 bases separates the germline ends of V and J, which lose 6 bases and 6 bases respectively. Moderately to severely active disease, a Clinical Activity Score of at least 3, a NOSPECS grade of at least 4, and a duration under 3 months were present in ophthalmopathy patients. The study excluded patients with uncontrolled infections, other autoimmune diseases, pregnancy or lactation. Diagnoses were established on the basis of clinical symptoms, serum thyroxine and TRAb, thyroid ultrasound, and orbital computed tomography. PBMCs were separated from over 9 ml of fresh peripheral blood using Ficoll-Paque density gradient centrifugation. Trizol reagent was used to extract total RNA, and RNA quality was then checked on an Agilent 2100 Bioanalyzer.

This sequence originates from a woman aged 25 to 39 with Graves' ophthalmopathy. This sequence uses TRBV20-1 and TRBJ1-5; the D segment could be TRBD1, given 5 matching bases. Sequencing input: blood. The base sequence is TGCAGTGCCTCGGTCCGCCAGGGTTTTCAGCCCCAGCATTTT. This encodes CSASVRQGFQPQHF.